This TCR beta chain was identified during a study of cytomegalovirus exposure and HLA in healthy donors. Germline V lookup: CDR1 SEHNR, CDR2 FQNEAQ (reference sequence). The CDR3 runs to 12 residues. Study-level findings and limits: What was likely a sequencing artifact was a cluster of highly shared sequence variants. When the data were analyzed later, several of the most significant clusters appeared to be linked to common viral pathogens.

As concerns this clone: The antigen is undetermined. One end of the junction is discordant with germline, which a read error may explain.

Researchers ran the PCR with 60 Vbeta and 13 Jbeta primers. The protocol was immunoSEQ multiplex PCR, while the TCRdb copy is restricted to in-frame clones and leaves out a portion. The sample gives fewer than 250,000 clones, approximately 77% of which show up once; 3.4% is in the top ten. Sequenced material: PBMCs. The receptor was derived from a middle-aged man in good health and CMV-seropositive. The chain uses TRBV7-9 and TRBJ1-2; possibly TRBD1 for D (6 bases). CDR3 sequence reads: CSSRVEGQGFTF. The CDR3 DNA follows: TGTTCCAGCAGAGTAGAGGGGCAGGGGTTCACCTTC.